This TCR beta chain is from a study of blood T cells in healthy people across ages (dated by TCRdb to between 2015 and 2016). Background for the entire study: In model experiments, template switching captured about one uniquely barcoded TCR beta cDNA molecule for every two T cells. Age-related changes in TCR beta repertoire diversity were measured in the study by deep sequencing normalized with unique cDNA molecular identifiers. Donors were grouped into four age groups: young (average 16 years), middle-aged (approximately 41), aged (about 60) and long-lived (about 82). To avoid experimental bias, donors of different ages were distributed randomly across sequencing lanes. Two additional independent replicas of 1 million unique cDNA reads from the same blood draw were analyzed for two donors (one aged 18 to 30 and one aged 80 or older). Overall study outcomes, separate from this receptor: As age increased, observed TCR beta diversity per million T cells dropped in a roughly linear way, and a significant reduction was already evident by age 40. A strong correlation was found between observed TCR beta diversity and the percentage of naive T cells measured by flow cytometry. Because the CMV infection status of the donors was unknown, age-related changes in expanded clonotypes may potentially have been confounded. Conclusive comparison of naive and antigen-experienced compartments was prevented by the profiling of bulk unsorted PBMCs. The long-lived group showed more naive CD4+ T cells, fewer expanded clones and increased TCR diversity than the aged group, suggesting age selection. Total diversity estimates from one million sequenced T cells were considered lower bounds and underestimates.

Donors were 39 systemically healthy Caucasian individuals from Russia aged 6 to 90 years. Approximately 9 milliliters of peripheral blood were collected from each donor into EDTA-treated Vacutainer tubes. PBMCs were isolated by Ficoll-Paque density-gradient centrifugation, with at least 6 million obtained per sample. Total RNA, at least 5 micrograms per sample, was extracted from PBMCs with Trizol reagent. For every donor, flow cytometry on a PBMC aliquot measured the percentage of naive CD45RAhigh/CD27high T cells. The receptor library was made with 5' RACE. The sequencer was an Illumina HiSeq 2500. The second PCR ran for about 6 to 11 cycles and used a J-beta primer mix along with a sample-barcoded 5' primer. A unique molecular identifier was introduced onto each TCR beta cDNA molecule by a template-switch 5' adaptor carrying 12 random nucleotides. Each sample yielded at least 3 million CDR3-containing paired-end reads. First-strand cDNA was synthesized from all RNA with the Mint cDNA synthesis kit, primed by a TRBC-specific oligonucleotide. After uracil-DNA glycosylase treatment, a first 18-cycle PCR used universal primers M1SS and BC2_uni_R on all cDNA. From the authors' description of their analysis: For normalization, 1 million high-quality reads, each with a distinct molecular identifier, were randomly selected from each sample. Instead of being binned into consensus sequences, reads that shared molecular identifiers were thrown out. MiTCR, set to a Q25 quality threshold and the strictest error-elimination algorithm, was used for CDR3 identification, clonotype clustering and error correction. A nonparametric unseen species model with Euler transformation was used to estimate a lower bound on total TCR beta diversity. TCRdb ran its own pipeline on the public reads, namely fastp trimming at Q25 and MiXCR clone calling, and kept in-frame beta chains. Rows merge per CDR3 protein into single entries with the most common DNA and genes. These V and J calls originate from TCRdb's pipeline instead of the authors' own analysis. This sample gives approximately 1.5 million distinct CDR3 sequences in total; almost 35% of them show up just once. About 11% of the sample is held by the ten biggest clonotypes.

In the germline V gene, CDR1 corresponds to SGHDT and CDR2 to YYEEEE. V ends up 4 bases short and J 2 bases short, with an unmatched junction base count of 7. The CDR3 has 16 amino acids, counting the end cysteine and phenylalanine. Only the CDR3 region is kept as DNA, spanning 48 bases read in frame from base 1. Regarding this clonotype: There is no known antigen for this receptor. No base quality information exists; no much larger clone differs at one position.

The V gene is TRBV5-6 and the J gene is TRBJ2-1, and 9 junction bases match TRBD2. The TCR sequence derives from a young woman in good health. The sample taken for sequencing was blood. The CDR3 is CASSPAAGGTYNEQFF. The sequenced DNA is TGTGCCAGCAGCCCAGCCGCGGGGGGGACCTACAATGAGCAGTTCTTC. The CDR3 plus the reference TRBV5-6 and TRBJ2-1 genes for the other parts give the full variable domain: DAGVTQSPTHLIKTRGQQVTLRCSPKSGHDTVSWYQQALGQGPQFIFQYYEEEERQRGNFPDRFSGHQFPNYSSELNVNALLLGDSALYLCASSPAAGGTYNEQFFGPGTRLTVL.